Listed below are T cell receptor beta chains from one sample, sequenced in a study of CD8+ T cells in alopecia areata. Here immunoSEQ multiplex PCR was the method, and the copy in TCRdb shows in-frame clones only, minus some. This table holds 100,000 to 150,000 clones, roughly 68% found once. Sample: CD4+ T cells sorted from blood. The receptor source for this set is a human donor in good health. CDR3s include the opening cysteine and the closing phenylalanine or tryptophan. The order of the fields is V gene, clone size, D gene, J gene, CDR3 protein, CDR3 DNA. The D gene is left open where the match is weak. Only part of the rows carry a size: once, few, many, or a class if the clone is expanded.

TRBV4-1	few	NA	TRBJ2-5	CASSQDEFRTQYF	TGCGCCAGCAGCCAAGATGAATTCCGGACCCAGTACTTC
TRBV19	NA	TRBD1	TRBJ1-1	CASSTGQGLEAFF	TGTGCCAGTAGTACCGGACAGGGTCTTGAAGCTTTCTTT
TRBV30	few	NA	TRBJ1-1	CAWSGGWGQQAFF	TGTGCCTGGAGTGGGGGATGGGGTCAGCAAGCTTTCTTT
TRBV30	once	NA	TRBJ1-2	CAWSHTKVNYGYTF	TGTGCCTGGAGTCACACCAAAGTAAACTATGGCTACACCTTC
TRBV7-9	NA	NA	TRBJ1-1	CASSRQIQNTEAFF	TGTGCCAGCAGCCGACAAATCCAGAACACTGAAGCTTTCTTT
TRBV29-1	NA	TRBD2	TRBJ2-3	CSVEPGLAPDTQYF	TGCAGCGTTGAACCGGGACTAGCACCCGATACGCAGTATTTT
TRBV30	NA	NA	TRBJ2-5	CAWSSHGTPNQETQYF	TGTGCCTGGAGTTCGCACGGGACTCCAAACCAAGAGACCCAGTACTTC
TRBV4-1	few	TRBD2	TRBJ2-1	CASSQGLAGFRSSYNEQFF	TGCGCCAGCAGCCAAGGACTAGCGGGGTTCCGGAGCTCCTACAATGAGCAGTTCTTC
TRBV20-1	NA	NA	TRBJ2-7	CSASEEQYF	TGCAGTGCTAGTGAGGAGCAGTACTTC
TRBV30	NA	NA	TRBJ1-4	CAWSAPSEKLFF	TGTGCCTGGAGTGCCCCCAGCGAAAAACTGTTTTTT
TRBV2	few	TRBD2	TRBJ2-7	CASSIAGGNYEQYF	TGTGCCAGCAGTATAGCGGGGGGAAATTACGAGCAGTACTTC
TRBV30	NA	TRBD2	TRBJ2-5	CAWSSRGGETQYF	TGTGCCTGGAGTTCACGGGGGGGGGAGACCCAGTACTTC
TRBV25-1	few	TRBD1	TRBJ1-4	CASSDPGTDEKLFF	TGTGCCAGCAGTGACCCCGGGACAGATGAAAAACTGTTTTTT
TRBV7-6	few	NA	TRBJ2-6	CASSPQQGLSSGANVLTF	TGTGCCAGCAGCCCCCAGCAGGGATTAAGCTCTGGGGCCAACGTCCTGACTTTC
TRBV5-6	NA	NA	TRBJ2-4	CASSTRALAKNIQYF	TGTGCCAGCAGCACCCGTGCACTAGCCAAAAACATTCAGTACTTC
TRBV29-1	NA	NA	TRBJ2-3	CSVGDVDTQYF	TGCAGCGTTGGGGACGTGGATACGCAGTATTTT
TRBV30	few	TRBD2	TRBJ2-5	CAWREGGERETQYF	TGTGCCTGGAGGGAGGGAGGGGAACGGGAGACCCAGTACTTC
TRBV29-1	NA	NA	TRBJ2-7	CSVDSGTSYEQYF	TGCAGCGTTGATTCCGGGACCTCCTACGAGCAGTACTTC
TRBV13	NA	NA	TRBJ1-2	CASSSQGNYGYTF	TGTGCCAGCAGTTCACAGGGAAACTATGGCTACACCTTC
TRBV9	few	NA	TRBJ1-1	CASSVFAGMNTEAFF	TGTGCCAGCAGCGTATTCGCAGGGATGAACACTGAAGCTTTCTTT
TRBV29-1	NA	NA	TRBJ2-7	CSVPASPHRAYEQYF	TGCAGCGTTCCGGCGTCGCCCCACAGGGCCTACGAGCAGTACTTC
TRBV10-3	NA	NA	TRBJ2-3	CAISEGLSTDTQYF	TGTGCCATCAGTGAGGGACTTAGCACAGATACGCAGTATTTT
TRBV7-2	NA	NA	TRBJ2-3	CASSLTGPSTDTQYF	TGTGCCAGCAGCTTAACTGGCCCTAGCACAGATACGCAGTATTTT